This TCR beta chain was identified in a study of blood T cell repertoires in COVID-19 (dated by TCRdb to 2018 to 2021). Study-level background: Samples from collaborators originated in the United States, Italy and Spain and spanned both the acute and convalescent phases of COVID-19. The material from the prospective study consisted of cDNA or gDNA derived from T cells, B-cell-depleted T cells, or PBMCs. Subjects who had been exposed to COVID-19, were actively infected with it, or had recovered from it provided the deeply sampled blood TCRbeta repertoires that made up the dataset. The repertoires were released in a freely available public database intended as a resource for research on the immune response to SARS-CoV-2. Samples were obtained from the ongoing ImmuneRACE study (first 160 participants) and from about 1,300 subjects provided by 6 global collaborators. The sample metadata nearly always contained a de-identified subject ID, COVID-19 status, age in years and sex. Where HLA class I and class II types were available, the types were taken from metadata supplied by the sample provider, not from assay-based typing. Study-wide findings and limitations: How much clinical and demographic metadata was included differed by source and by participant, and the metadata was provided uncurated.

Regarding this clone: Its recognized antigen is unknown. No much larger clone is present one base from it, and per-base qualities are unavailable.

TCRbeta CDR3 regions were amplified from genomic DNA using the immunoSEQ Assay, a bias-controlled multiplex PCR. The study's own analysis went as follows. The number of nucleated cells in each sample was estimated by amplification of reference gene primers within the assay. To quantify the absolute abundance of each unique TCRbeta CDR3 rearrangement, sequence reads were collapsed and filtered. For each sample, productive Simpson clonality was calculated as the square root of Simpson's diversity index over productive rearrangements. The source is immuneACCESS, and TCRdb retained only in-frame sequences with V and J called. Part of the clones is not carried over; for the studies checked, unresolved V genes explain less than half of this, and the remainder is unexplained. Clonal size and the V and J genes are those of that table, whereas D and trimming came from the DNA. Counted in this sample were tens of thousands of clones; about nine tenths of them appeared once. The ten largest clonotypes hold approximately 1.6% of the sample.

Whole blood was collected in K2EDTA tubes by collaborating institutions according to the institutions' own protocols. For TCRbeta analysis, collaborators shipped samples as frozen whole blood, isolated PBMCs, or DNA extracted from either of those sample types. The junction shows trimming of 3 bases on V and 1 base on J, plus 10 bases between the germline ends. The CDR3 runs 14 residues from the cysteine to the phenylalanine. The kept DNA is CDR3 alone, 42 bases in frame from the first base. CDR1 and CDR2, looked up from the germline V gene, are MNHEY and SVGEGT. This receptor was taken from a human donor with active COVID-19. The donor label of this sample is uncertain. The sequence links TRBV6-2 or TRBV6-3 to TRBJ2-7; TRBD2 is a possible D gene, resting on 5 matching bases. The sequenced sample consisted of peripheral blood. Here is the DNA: TGTGCCAGCAGTTATTTTCCGGGATCCTACGAGCAGTACTTC. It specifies CASSYFPGSYEQYF.